These 10 T cell receptor beta chains originate from one sample sequenced in a study of cytomegalovirus exposure and HLA in healthy donors. The PCR was carried out with 60 Vbeta primers and 13 Jbeta primers. The assay was immunoSEQ multiplex PCR, and TCRdb's table has in-frame clones only and misses some. The sample consists of 150,000 or so clones, roughly 70% of them appearing once. The sequenced material came from PBMCs. These TCRs come from a man aged 25-40 years in good health and CMV-seronegative.

The chain employs TRBV7-9 and TRBJ2-1; 8 bases agree with TRBD2. CDR1 and CDR2 from the germline V gene are SEHNR and FQNEAQ (reference sequence). V lost 4 bases to trimming and J lost 16 bases; unmatched junction nucleotides: 6. This CDR3 has 11 residues. The CDR3 loop is CASSSGGLGFF. In DNA form, the CDR3 reads TGTGCCAGCAGCTCGGGGGGGCTAGGATTCTTC.

This clone was seen a single time. V is TRBV5-6 and J is TRBJ2-7; D might be TRBD2 (6 bases). The CDR3 loop spans 14 amino acids. From germline, CDR1 is SGHDT and CDR2 YYEEEE. V was cut by 4 bases and J by 4 bases, with 15 bases left in between. DNA for the CDR3: TGTGCCAGCAGCGGGACTCCTAACAATTACGAGCAGTACTTC. This encodes CASSGTPNNYEQYF.

This chain uses TRBV5-5 with TRBJ1-5; no definite D call. CDR1 is SGHKS and CDR2 is YYEKEE in the germline V gene (reference sequence). The germline V and J ends were trimmed by 2 bases and 1 base, with 10 bases remaining between them. CDR3 size: 15 residues. CDR3 sequence (DNA): TGTGCCAGCAGCTTTACCGGGATGAGCAATCAGCCCCAGCATTTT. This sequence encodes CASSFTGMSNQPQHF.

The V and J genes are TRBV25-1 and TRBJ1-1; 8 positions agree with TRBD1. The CDR3 runs 15 residues. Trimming removed 7 bases from V and 7 bases from J; junction bases left unmatched: 14. Germline CDR1 is MGHDK and CDR2 is SYGVNS. In DNA form, the CDR3 reads TGTGCCAGCATTAATGAACCCCAGGGGGCGGGTGAAGCTTTCTTT. Translating it yields CASINEPQGAGEAFF.

There are a few counts of this clone. This chain's CDR3 is CASSIMGQGALETQYF. CDR3 bases: TGTGCCAGTAGTATTATGGGCCAGGGGGCCTTGGAGACCCAGTACTTC. The chain employs TRBV19 and TRBJ2-5, with 8 bases that match TRBD1. V lost 3 bases, J lost 5 bases, and 11 bases stayed unmatched. The CDR3 contains 16 residues. The germline gives CDR1 LNHDA, CDR2 SQIVND (reference sequence).

The chain combines TRBV4-2 with TRBJ1-4; no clear D gene. Germline CDR1 LGHNA, CDR2 YNFKEQ. This CDR3 is built from 14 residues. The V and J ends lost 4 bases and 12 bases respectively, with 18 bases between them. The CDR3 bases are TGTGCCAGCAGCCCAACTAAAACGGGGAAGGAACTGTTTTTT. Translation gives CASSPTKTGKELFF.

The count of this clone is one. This rearrangement joins TRBV10-1 to TRBJ2-3; 8 bases agree with TRBD2. V shed 11 bases and J 5 bases; nucleotides not matched to a gene: 9. The germline CDR1 and CDR2 sequences are WNHNN and SYGVQD (reference sequence). The CDR3 totals 13 residues. CDR3 in DNA: TGCGCCCCCCGGGGGGGGGTTGGAGATACGCAGTATTTT. This gives the protein CAPRGGVGDTQYF.

The CDR3, as DNA: TGCAGCGGAGGTCCGCCGGATACGCAGTATTTT. Amino acid sequence: CSGGPPDTQYF. The rearrangement uses TRBV29-1 and TRBJ2-3; D is unresolved. Trimming left V 7 bases short and J 6 bases short, with 11 bases between. CDR3 size: 11 residues. Germline lookup yields CDR1 SQVTM and CDR2 ANQGSEA.

V gene TRBV5-4 combines with J gene TRBJ2-7, with 8 nucleotides matching TRBD2. The CDR3 extends over 15 amino acids. Germline V lookup: CDR1 SGHNT, CDR2 YYREEE (reference sequence). The trim removed 4 bases at V and 3 bases at J, leaving 9 bases unmatched. The CDR3 loop is CASSLGTRSDYEQYF. Written as DNA, the CDR3 is TGTGCCAGCAGCCTGGGGACTAGGTCTGACTACGAGCAGTACTTC.

This sequence joins TRBV29-1 and TRBJ2-1; D perhaps matches TRBD1 (6 bases). The germline V and J ends were trimmed by 8 bases and 6 bases, with 14 bases remaining between them. This CDR3 region has 12 residues. Germline values: CDR1 SQVTM, CDR2 ANQGSEA. CDR3 residues: CSITGHSNEQFF. CDR3 DNA: TGCAGCATAACGGGACATAGCAATGAGCAGTTCTTC.